This note documents a single TCR beta chain sequence. The germline gives CDR1 GTSNPN, CDR2 SVGIG (reference sequence). The CDR3 has 14 amino acids. V was trimmed by 2 bases and J by 1 base, leaving 8 bases between them. TCRdb keeps only in-frame clones here, not all; method: immunoSEQ multiplex PCR. Among 30,000 to 35,000 clones, roughly nine tenths were seen once, and the ten largest hold about 7.3%. The data were obtained in a study of T cell changes during pregnancy in multiple sclerosis. The chain joins TRBV30 to TRBJ2-2; D gene uncertain. Sequencing was performed on CD8+ T cells from peripheral blood mononuclear cells, taken before pregnancy. The clonotype was recovered from a female donor with multiple sclerosis, enrolled in a pregnancy study. CDR3 sequence (DNA): TGTGCCTGGAGTATGGCAGTGAACACCGGGGAGCTGTTTTTT. Encoded protein: CAWSMAVNTGELFF.